This T cell receptor beta chain is from a study of cytomegalovirus exposure and HLA in healthy donors (dated by TCRdb to the late 2010s). About the study as a whole: In an earlier analysis of 587 of the donors, approximately 260 Gb of sequence data and approximately 100 million unique TCR beta sequences from about 179 million T cells were reported. To decide whether each TCR beta V gene segment behaved as functional or pseudogenic, an earlier analysis of some 600 of the donors relied on high-throughput TCR beta sequencing. To predict cytomegalovirus infection status, the study brought together high-throughput TCR immunosequencing, statistical association of individual TCRs with disease status, and machine learning. In addition to the first cohort of 500 to 850 subjects, a separate validation cohort of 120 different subjects was used. Donor age, sex, ethnicity and CMV serostatus were collected together with the repertoire data. In a later genetic analysis, genome-wide SNP genotypes for about 60% of the 666 donors were used, and that subset was treated as a discovery cohort. To study patterns of TCR occurrence, a later analysis re-analyzed previously published TCR beta repertoires from 700 or so donors and added high-resolution HLA genotyping. Several DR-DQ haplotypes were treated as single units for association and clustering because of strong linkage in the cohort. The number of typed donors differed by locus: about 620-640 for A, B, C, DRB1 and DQB1; 500 to 550 for DQA1; fewer than 610 for DPA1; and 400 to 480 for DPB1. All discovery cohort repertoires had been generated using a single sequencing platform. HLA typing included class I and class II loci at four-digit resolution. An early release covering 550 to 700 HLA-typed donors comprised 300 to 350 gigabases of sequencing data and around 85 million unique TCR sequences. The later analysis used no new phenotypic data to find candidate immune exposures, relying instead on TCR beta sequences and their occurrence across donors. The T cell repertoires of under 750 subjects were profiled by immunosequencing and related to cytomegalovirus serostatus. The aim of the study was to test whether cataloging public T cell receptors could identify signatures of past pathogen exposure. The genetic ancestry cluster associated with self-reported Caucasian donors included around 76% of the approximately 430 genotyped donors. Among 300 to 500 genotyped donors of the cohort, an average of approximately 240,000 unique TCR beta nucleotide sequences was sequenced per donor, of which about 20% were non-productive.

The cohort was made up of approximately 670 healthy bone marrow donors. At the time of sampling, every cohort member was nominally healthy, though immune exposures that went unrecorded were likely present. The donor tested CMV seronegative and was one of the 352 seronegative cohort members. A peripheral blood sample was collected from each donor, and TCR beta sequencing was performed on peripheral blood mononuclear cells. Genomic DNA extraction from the blood cell samples was performed with the Qiagen DNeasy Blood Extraction Kit. General conclusions and limits of the study: In a later analysis, TCR association rates were found to vary across HLA loci, with the most associated TCRs seen for DRB1 alleles and the fewest for HLA-C alleles. Immune exposure information for the cohort was limited to CMV serostatus. Cytomegalovirus status was reported to be diagnosed by the classifier with high specificity and sensitivity in both the original and validation cohorts. A further reported finding was that TCR beta sequences accurately predicted the HLA-A and HLA-B alleles for most subjects in the first cohort. A few of the identified cytomegalovirus-associated TCR beta chains were confirmed in vitro to be specific for cytomegalovirus antigens. According to a later genetic analysis, donors in an Asian-associated ancestry cluster had fewer N-insertions in productive TCRs than the roughly 700-donor mean. The earlier analysis of approximately 540 of the donors excluded some 16 rarely observed V segments, including chromosome 9 orphons, because counts were too low. Most TCR sequences were observed very rarely across donors, whereas some public TCRs were present in many individuals. The cohort was sequenced for TCR beta chains only, and without alpha or paired-chain data the features that could be detected were limited. According to a later analysis, most CMV-associated TCR beta chains appeared to be HLA-restricted, and the HLA associations seemed to be driven largely by CMV exposure. In a later genetic analysis, a missense DCLRE1C variant was associated with V-gene and J-gene trimming of TCR beta chains, and the association was replicated in an independent cohort. Strong co-occurrence of HLA alleles, especially DR and DQ, made assigning TCR associations to individual alleles difficult. Because HLA typing was unavailable for some donors at each locus, only the typed subset was used in association tests. Compared with equally common non-associated chains, HLA-associated TCR beta chains in a later analysis were more clonally expanded and had lower generation probabilities. The study gave a list of 150 to 200 TCR beta chains associated with cytomegalovirus. A group of highly shared sequence variants was considered likely to be a technical artifact of the sequencing pipeline. A later analysis reported that several top co-occurrence clusters appeared linked to parvovirus B19, influenza, CMV and Epstein-Barr virus. A later analysis associated roughly 17,000 TCR beta sequences with specific HLA alleles at a false discovery rate of 0.05. Broadly in line with IMGT annotations, most TCR beta V segments showed up in productive rearrangements about 87% or about 30% of the time in an earlier analysis of approximately 640 of the donors. Roughly uniform sequencing depth across donors was assumed in presence/absence analyses, although this assumption may not hold. The 87-base-pair reads could not distinguish some IMGT-functional V segments, including TRBV6-2 and TRBV6-3, so those segments were excluded. The authors suggested that the approach could potentially be generalized to other disease states and immunological phenotypes. Correlated functional status among segregating V segments might be attributable to linkage disequilibrium, but an unknown experimental factor could not be ruled out.

Libraries were prepared through the immunoSEQ multiplex PCR assay. For the multiplex PCR, a mixture combining 60 forward primers for TCR Vbeta segments and 13 reverse primers for TCR Jbeta segments was used. Amplification of the CDR3 region of rearranged TCR beta genes was performed with a multiplex PCR assay on genomic DNA. The Illumina HiSeq System was used to sequence the amplified TCR beta libraries as 87-base-pair reads. The original pipeline was this. In a later analysis, roughly 80 million unique TCR beta chains were counted across the approximately 640 repertoires, and roughly 11 million of these chains were shared by at least two donors. A nearest-neighbor algorithm error-corrected the raw reads and collapsed the reads into unique sequences, merging closely related sequences to remove PCR and sequencing errors. To assign V, D and J gene segments, CDR3 sequences were aligned to IMGT reference sequences. Each retained sequence needed at least a six-nucleotide match to both a V gene segment and a J gene segment. A rearrangement counted as productive if the CDR3 had no stop codons and remained in frame with V and J, and every other rearrangement counted as non-productive. Following IMGT convention, CDR3 was defined as the stretch from the second conserved V-encoded cysteine up to the conserved J-encoded phenylalanine. Sequences without an unambiguous match to a single V gene segment were excluded from the earlier analysis of over 500 of the donors. An earlier analysis of several hundred of the donors called V segments functional above 56.7% productive rearrangements and segregating when the between-donor standard deviation exceeded 5%. A statistical classification framework was built to diagnose cytomegalovirus status from the catalog of TCR beta chain sequences. In a later analysis, TCR nucleotide sequences were compared against IMGT/GENE-DB human TR gene sequences so that V and J genes could be assigned. The TCRdist pipeline was used in a later analysis to assign CDR3 sequences and most-parsimonious VDJ recombination scenarios. In a later analysis, each TCR beta chain was defined by its CDR3 amino acid sequence together with its V-gene family, and reads lacking a unique V-gene family were excluded. A later analysis removed 450 to 600 highly shared, low-generation-probability nucleotide sequences to deal with suspected cross-contamination and a sequencing artifact. In a later analysis, a clonal expansion index for each public chain was calculated from normalized within-repertoire ranks of inferred template counts. Generation probabilities in a later analysis came from a VDJ recombination model fitted to out-of-frame rearrangements, and those results were checked against IGoR. Hypergeometric tests were used in a later analysis to score TCR-TCR, TCR-HLA and TCR-CMV co-occurrence, with a repertoire-size bias correction applied to the TCR pairs. A later analysis estimated false discovery rates by permuting HLA or CMV assignments 20 times. In a later analysis, co-occurring TCRs were grouped with DBSCAN, and TCRdist sequence similarity was added when clustering was performed within HLA-allele-positive subsets. For co-occurrence clustering, repertoires with fewer than 30,000 or more than 120,000 public chains were excluded, along with four to six repertoires with anomalous nucleotide sharing. Imported from immuneACCESS, the table was reduced by TCRdb to in-frame sequences with V and J called. These copies leave out some clones; in studies compared against another copy, an unresolved V gene accounts for under half, and the cause of the remainder is not known. The DNA gave D and trimming, while V, J and clone size come from that table. In this sample the table shows 150,000 to 200,000 clones, 60% to 80% of which occur a single time. The ten largest clonotypes hold 3.1% of the sample.

Regarding this clone: No antigen is known for it. Base-call qualities are not available, and no considerably larger clone is one nucleotide away.

Via the germline V gene, CDR1 is MNHEY and CDR2 SVGAGI. V is clipped by 5 bases and J by 2 bases, and the sequence between their germline boundaries is 10 bases long. The CDR3 runs 13 amino acids, cysteine and phenylalanine included. The DNA shown is the 39-base CDR3, in frame from base 1. This chain joins TRBV6-5 to TRBJ2-7; D gene: possibly TRBD2, on 6 matching bases. The sequence was collected from a female donor in good health and CMV-seronegative. Sample: PBMCs. The nucleotide sequence reads TGTGCCAGCAGTGGGAGGCTGACCTACGAGCAGTACTTC. Its translation reads: CASSGRLTYEQYF.